The source of this TCR beta chain is a study of blood T cell repertoires in COVID-19. About the research overall: There were acute and convalescent COVID-19 samples, and they came from the United States, Italy and Spain. PBMCs, B-cell-depleted T cells, or T cells provided the cDNA or gDNA that made up the material.

The germline gives CDR1 MNHEY, CDR2 SVGAGI. This CDR3 is built from 11 residues. Concerning this clone itself: Sequence at one end of the junction differs from germline and may be a read error.

As processed by the authors: Estimation of nucleated cell counts was performed using reference gene primer amplification. Only in-frame clones appear in the TCRdb table, and some are missing; sequencing was by immunoSEQ multiplex PCR. That table supplies the V and J calls and clone size; D and trimming were determined from the DNA. Seen here are a few hundred thousand clones, around 90% observed once, and the top ten hold 3.5% to 4.5%. The chain couples TRBV6-5 to TRBJ2-3, with D possibly matching TRBD1 (5 bases). What was sequenced was peripheral blood. This clonotype was sampled from a man aged 60-69 years who had recovered from COVID-19. In DNA, the CDR3 is TGTGCCACCACCCCCACAGGTACGCAGTATTTT. Protein product: CATTPTGTQYF.